This T cell receptor (beta chain) was identified during a study of resident and recirculating memory T cells in vitiligo. Turning to the study itself: Each patient gave two lesional and two nonlesional epidermal shave biopsies, plus PBMCs.

The CDR3 has 14 amino acids. Germline CDR1 is SNHLY and CDR2 is FYNNEI. Trimming took 1 base from V and 4 from J, leaving 10 bases between them. This table comes from immunoSEQ multiplex PCR, and its TCRdb copy is limited to in-frame clones, with some not included. The sample has around 76,000 clones, more than 85% seen once. The sequenced material came from blood. The sequence derives from a male donor with vitiligo. The V call is TRBV2, the J call TRBJ1-2; D not certain. The CDR3 loop is CASSEVVEFYGYTF. The CDR3 region has the DNA TGTGCCAGCAGTGAAGTGGTGGAGTTCTATGGCTACACCTTC.